The T cell receptor beta chain described here comes from a study of T-cell reconstitution after alpha-beta-depleted transplantation in children. The CDR3 runs 15 residues. V gave up 0 bases and J gave up 7 bases; unmatched junction bases: 5. CDR1 and CDR2 from the germline V gene are DFQATT and SNEGSKA (reference sequence). For TCRbeta, the library was prepared with unique molecular identifiers. One entry per CDR3 protein, called by TCRdb with MiXCR from the PCR reads. The data hold approximately 590,000 distinct CDR3 sequences, with 10% observed a single time. J is TRBJ2-7 and V is TRBV20-1; 14 nucleotides align to TRBD2. Material: PBMCs from the stem cell graft donor, obtained from the stem cell graft. The TCR was taken from a human donor who donated a stem cell graft to a child with acute myeloid leukemia. CDR3 sequence (DNA): TGCAGTGCTAGAGAGACTAGCGGGAGGGCTGGGGAGCAGTACTTC. Translating gives CSARETSGRAGEQYF.